The 3 T cell receptor beta chains below all came from one sample that was sequenced in a study of blood T cell repertoires in COVID-19. Measured with immunoSEQ multiplex PCR; TCRdb has only the in-frame clones, and not every one. The sample lists a few hundred thousand clones; 75% to 90% were seen once. Sequencing used PBMCs or T cells enriched from blood (not recorded which). The receptors derive from an older woman who had recovered from COVID-19.

This clone was seen only once. CDR3 loop: CASSSGQGASTGELFF. In nucleotides, the CDR3 is TGTGCCAGCAGCAGCGGACAGGGGGCGAGCACCGGGGAGCTGTTTTTT. This sequence joins TRBV2 and TRBJ2-2; 11 positions match TRBD1. This CDR3 region has 16 residues. Trimming took 6 bases from V and 4 from J; bases not matched to a gene: 7. Germline V CDR1 and CDR2: SNHLY, FYNNEI.

The J gene is TRBJ2-2, the V gene TRBV5-8; no firm D call. There are 13 residues in the CDR3. The germline gives CDR1 SGHTS, CDR2 YDEGEE. V was pared by 2 bases and J by 6 bases, with 8 bases between. CDR3 coding DNA: TGTGCCAGCAGCTTACAAAGATCCGGGGAGCTGTTTTTT. It encodes CASSLQRSGELFF.

The chain employs TRBV2 and TRBJ2-1; a weak D match, TRBD1 (6 bases). Trimming removed 9 bases at V and 3 bases at J, with 15 bases between. The germline V gene encodes CDR1 SNHLY and CDR2 FYNNEI. This CDR3 contains 14 residues. Written as DNA, the CDR3 is TGTGCCAGTCTCGACAGGATTTTCTACAATGAGCAGTTCTTC. Its translation is CASLDRIFYNEQFF.